This TCR beta chain was found in a study of T cell repertoires in cytomegalovirus infection (dated by TCRdb to between 2018 and 2020). Background for the entire study: Donor HLA type was relevant to the analysis, as public TCR beta signatures indicated carriage of CMV infection together with the matching HLA type.

The study at large found these results: The ex vivo response was dominated by HLA-C-restricted CMV-specific TCR beta clonotypes, which also provided the single most frequent clonotype in two of eight donors. Carriers of CMV infection plus the relevant HLA type were discriminated by the cumulative frequency of public TCR beta family members in the study cohort and in an independent 352-donor cohort.

The CDR3, cysteine through phenylalanine, is 14 amino acids long. Only CDR3 DNA is held: 42 bases, read in frame from base 1. CDR1 and CDR2 are drawn from the germline V gene: MDHEN, SYDVKM. Trimming takes 9 bases off V and 0 bases off J; junction bases not matched to a gene: 4. The sequencer listed for this sample is Illumina HiSeq 1500. TCRdb reprocessed the public reads (quality trimming at Q25 with fastp, clone calling with MiXCR) and kept in-frame beta chains. Under each unique CDR3 protein, matching rows form one entry showing the most common genes and DNA. The sample table records roughly 760,000 distinct CDR3 sequences; about a third of these occur just once. The biggest ten clones account for about 2.8% of the sample. With regard to this clonotype: The antigen it binds to is not known. No base quality information exists; no much larger clone differs at one position.

This receptor was taken from a human donor in good health (CMV status not recorded). Some clones in this sample may be carry-over from other donors' samples. The chain joins TRBV28 to TRBJ2-2; TRBD2 agrees with 7 junctional bases. Sequenced sample: PBMCs. The nucleotide sequence is TGTGCCAGTCTGCTAGCGGCGAACACCGGGGAGCTGTTTTTT. The encoded protein is CASLLAANTGELFF. Outside the CDR3, residues come from the reference TRBV28 and TRBJ2-2 proteins, so the full variable domain is: DVKVTQSSRYLVKRTGEKVFLECVQDMDHENMFWYRQDPGLGLRLIYFSYDVKMKEKGDIPEGYSVSREKKERFSLILESASTNQTSMYLCASLLAANTGELFFGEGSRLTVL.